This T cell receptor beta chain originates from a study of molecular identifiers for immune sequencing clone quantification. TCRdb ran MiXCR on the PCR reads and lists one entry per CDR3 protein. Among roughly 100,000 distinct CDR3 sequences, 35% were seen once, and the ten largest hold about 9.1%. Germline V CDR1 and CDR2: SNHLY, FYNNEI. The CDR3 spans 14 residues. Trimming removed 3 bases from V and 0 bases from J, with 8 bases in between. This receptor was taken from a human donor in good health. Some libraries in this study had Jurkat cell RNA spiked in. The chain uses TRBV2 and TRBJ1-1; unclear D gene. The specimen sequenced was naive CD8+ T cells from blood, with Jurkat cell RNA spiked in. Indicated subset: FACS-sorted CD8+CD4-CCR7+CD45RA+ naive T cells. The CDR3 sequence: CASSEPGMNTEAFF. The CDR3 DNA is TGTGCCAGCAGTGAGCCAGGAATGAACACTGAAGCTTTCTTT. Filled out from reference TRBV2 and TRBJ1-1, the complete variable domain reads EPEVTQTPSHQVTQMGQEVILRCVPISNHLYFYWYRQILGQKVEFLVSFYNNEISEKSEIFDDQFSVERPDGSNFTLKIRSTKLEDSAMYFCASSEPGMNTEAFFGQGTRLTVV.